The rows below give T cell receptor beta chains drawn from one sample of a study of blood T cells in healthy people across ages. One entry per CDR3 protein results from TCRdb running MiXCR on the 5' RACE reads. Seen here are approximately 1.5 million distinct CDR3 sequences, 34% observed once, and the top ten hold around 10%. Material for sequencing was blood. All receptors come from a woman in her 30s in good health. Both conserved end residues are part of each CDR3. A row's size may be missing; if present it is once, few, many or a size class.

clone_size j_call v_call cdr3_aa
. TRBJ2-5 TRBV28 CASSSMLLGTEETQYF
. TRBJ2-1 TRBV7-3 CASSPFSDSYDNEQFF
. TRBJ2-7 TRBV7-2 CASSGDPSGYEQYF
few TRBJ2-7 TRBV7-9 CASSRPDSHPAYEQYF
. TRBJ2-1 TRBV7-6 CASSSYGYNKQFF
few TRBJ2-7 TRBV20-1 CSARDPGQGYEQYF
many TRBJ2-7 TRBV29-1 CSVVQGTGFEQYF
few TRBJ2-6 TRBV15 CATSRGSTGANVLTF
once TRBJ2-2 TRBV27 CASSFLAGGTGSGELFF
. TRBJ2-1 TRBV20-1 CSPTAIQGRQQFF
few TRBJ2-3 TRBV5-1 CASSRRAGAPDTQYF
. TRBJ1-2 TRBV7-9 CASSFSTTAYGYTF
. TRBJ2-1 TRBV4-1 CASSQVGLAGYKGEQFF
many TRBJ2-7 TRBV18 CASSLDRGSSYEQYF
few TRBJ2-1 TRBV28 CASSPGLAYGNEQFF
few TRBJ2-7 TRBV4-1 CASSQALAGTTYEQYF
few TRBJ1-2 TRBV18 CASSPSQGNYGYTF
. TRBJ2-1 TRBV5-8 CASSKTGLYNEQFF
. TRBJ2-3 TRBV7-9 CASRPVRGGTYSDTQYF
. TRBJ2-1 TRBV20-1 CSARSGSYNEQFF
few TRBJ2-2 TRBV20-1 CSARIGTGELFF
few TRBJ2-3 TRBV20-1 CSATRTASDTQYF
. TRBJ2-7 TRBV2 CASREDRPRGHEQYF
few TRBJ2-7 TRBV28 CASSLPTGGYEQYF